Sequencing of this T cell receptor (beta chain) was carried out in a study of PD-L1 blockade in urothelial cancer. Looking at the study overall: Median blood clonality was around 0.086, with about 86,000 unique TCRs.

The method was immunoSEQ multiplex PCR; TCRdb's version includes in-frame clones alone and lacks a portion of them. The table lists tens of thousands of clones, 80% to 90% of them singletons. This CDR3 has 14 residues. The germline gives CDR1 KGHSH, CDR2 LQKENI. The V end lost 1 base, the J end lost 5 bases, and 12 bases lay between the germline ends. This specimen consisted of PBMCs, obtained around atezolizumab (anti-PD-L1) treatment. The chain carries TRBV18 and TRBJ2-7; D may be TRBD1 (5 bases). This receptor was identified in a man aged 55 to 70 with urothelial cancer. CDR3 in amino acids: CASSPHRVGDEQYF. Here the CDR3 DNA reads TGTGCCAGCTCACCACATCGGGTAGGGGACGAGCAGTACTTC.